One sample yielded the 7 T cell receptor beta chains listed below, sequenced in a study of blood T cell repertoires in COVID-19. Generated by immunoSEQ multiplex PCR, the TCRdb table keeps only in-frame clones and is missing some. The top ten hold about 23% of the sample, which has about 33,000 clones, roughly nine tenths seen once. Sequences were obtained from peripheral blood. These receptors were collected from a woman aged 80 or older with active or convalescent COVID-19.

This clone is a singleton in its sample. The chain links TRBV28 to TRBJ2-3, with D tentatively TRBD1 (5 bases). V shed 8 bases and J shed 2 bases, with 14 bases lying between them. This CDR3 contains 14 residues. Germline loops: CDR1 MDHEN, CDR2 SYDVKM. CDR3 nucleotide sequence: TGTGCCAGCGGCCACCAGGGCAACACAGATACGCAGTATTTT. Protein sequence: CASGHQGNTDTQYF. Full variable domain (remainder filled in from reference TRBV28 and TRBJ2-3): DVKVTQSSRYLVKRTGEKVFLECVQDMDHENMFWYRQDPGLGLRLIYFSYDVKMKEKGDIPEGYSVSREKKERFSLILESASTNQTSMYLCASGHQGNTDTQYFGPGTRLTVL.

CDR3 nucleotide sequence: TGTGCCTGGAGAGGCGGACGGGGGGACGCCGGGGAGCTGTTTTTT. Translating it yields CAWRGGRGDAGELFF. The chain joins TRBV30 to TRBJ2-2; TRBD2 matches 7 bases. V shed 3 bases, J shed 6 bases, and the junction held 10 bases outside the gene matches. Looked up from germline, CDR1 is GTSNPN and CDR2 is SVGIG (reference sequence). The CDR3 covers 15 residues. The full variable domain, completed using reference TRBV30 and TRBJ2-2, is SQTIHQWPATLVQPVGSPLSLECTVEGTSNPNLYWYRQAAGRGLQLLFYSVGIGQISSEVPQNLSASRPQDRQFILSSKKLLLSDSGFYLCAWRGGRGDAGELFFGEGSRLTVL.

The chain combines TRBV11-2 with TRBJ2-7; 9 bases are a match to TRBD1. V lost 1 base and J lost 1; bases outside the gene matches: 5. The germline V gene has CDR1 SGHAT and CDR2 FQNNGV. This CDR3 comprises 16 residues. CDR3 in DNA: TGTGCCAGCAGCTTAGTGGTGGGACAGGGTTCCTACGAGCAGTACTTC. Its translation is CASSLVVGQGSYEQYF.

J is TRBJ1-2 and V is TRBV7-9, with D possibly matching TRBD1 (6 bases). V lost 0 bases, J lost 8 bases, and 10 bases lay in between. Germline CDR1 reads SEHNR; CDR2 reads FQNEAQ (reference sequence). CDR3 length: 13 residues. CDR3 in amino acids: CASSLAGGQGYTF. The DNA for the CDR3 is TGTGCCAGCAGCTTAGCAGGGGGTCAAGGCTACACCTTC.

The V call is TRBV5-1, the J call TRBJ2-7; TRBD1 agrees at 8 bases. Germline assignment: CDR1 SGHRS and CDR2 YFSETQ. The length of the CDR3 is 14 residues. Unmatched junction bases numbered 8, after V lost 3 bases and J lost 6 bases. The CDR3: CASSSQGGTSEQYF. CDR3 bases: TGCGCCAGCAGCTCACAGGGGGGAACTAGCGAGCAGTACTTC. Complete variable domain (other parts from reference TRBV5-1 and TRBJ2-7): KAGVTQTPRYLIKTRGQQVTLSCSPISGHRSVSWYQQTPGQGLQFLFEYFSETQRNKGNFPGRFSGRQFSNSRSEMNVSTLELGDSALYLCASSSQGGTSEQYFGPGTRLTVT.

The count of this clone is one. The rearrangement links TRBV2 to TRBJ1-6; a possible D gene is TRBD1 (5 bases). This CDR3 is built from 16 residues. Germline V gene sequence: CDR1 SNHLY, CDR2 FYNNEI. The germline V and J ends were trimmed by 2 bases and 10 bases, with 18 bases remaining between them. As DNA, the CDR3 is TGTGCCAGCAGTGAACAGTCAGGGATAATAGGGTCACCCCTCCACTTT. Encoded protein: CASSEQSGIIGSPLHF.

The chain links TRBV30 to TRBJ2-1; 9 nucleotides agree with TRBD2. The length of the CDR3 is 12 residues. V trimming: 4 bases; J trimming: 7 bases; junction bases outside the gene matches: 2. Germline CDR1 is GTSNPN and CDR2 is SVGIG (reference sequence). The CDR3: CAWTSGVNEQFF. As DNA, the CDR3 is TGTGCCTGGACTAGCGGGGTTAATGAGCAGTTCTTC.